The next 32 T cell receptor beta chains were all read from a single sample in a study of CD8+CD57+ T cells in acquired aplastic anemia. Individuals selected for sequencing had exhibited CD8+CD57+ cell expansion on flow cytometry. TCR beta VDJ combinations and CDR3 sequences were profiled from genomic DNA. TCRdb itself ran the reads through MiXCR, one entry per CDR3 protein. The table lists roughly 500,000 distinct CDR3 sequences, under 40% of them singletons. The sample was sorted CD4+, CD8+, or CD8+CD57+ T cells (not recorded which) from PBMCs. The receptors come from a human donor with aplastic anemia.

The chain is built from TRBV7-3 and TRBJ1-1, with 7 bases aligning to TRBD1. The CDR3 is made up of 16 amino acids. CDR1 is SGHTA and CDR2 is FQGTGA in the germline V gene. J gave up 4 bases and V 5 bases, and 13 bases lay outside the gene matches. The CDR3 loop reads CASSTYMWDRPTEAFF. The CDR3, as DNA: TGTGCCAGCAGCACCTATATGTGGGACAGACCCACTGAAGCTTTCTTT.

This clonotype came up many times. J is TRBJ1-4 and V is TRBV2, with a tentative D call TRBD1 (6 bases). The CDR3 covers 14 residues. Between the trimmed V and J ends, which lost 7 bases and 7 bases, there was a span of 16 bases. Germline CDR1 is SNHLY and CDR2 is FYNNEI. The CDR3 coding sequence is TGTGCCAGCATCGGGGGGGGGCGCGGTGAAAAACTGTTTTTT. It codes for CASIGGGRGEKLFF.

This clonotype came up many times. The V and J genes are TRBV7-2 and TRBJ1-6; the match to TRBD1 covers 8 bases. V shed 4 bases and J 4 bases; nucleotides not matched to a gene: 3. This CDR3 comprises 15 residues. Germline V gene lookup returns CDR1 SGHTA and CDR2 FQGNSA. The CDR3: CASSSRDRYNSPLHF. The CDR3 nucleotides read TGTGCCAGCAGCTCCCGGGACAGGTATAATTCACCCCTCCACTTT.

This clonotype was seen repeatedly, ten times or more. The rearrangement links TRBV9 to TRBJ1-2, with D unresolved. V was cut by 0 bases and J by 4 bases, with 10 bases left in between. Germline lookup yields CDR1 SGDLS and CDR2 YYNGEE. This CDR3 is built from 14 residues. This CDR3 is CASSVAPGIYGYTF. DNA for the CDR3: TGTGCCAGCAGCGTAGCCCCCGGGATCTATGGCTACACCTTC.

V gene TRBV5-1 combines with J gene TRBJ1-6, with a possible D match to TRBD1 (6 bases). Trimming took 4 bases from V and 6 from J, leaving 14 bases between them. The germline CDR1 and CDR2 sequences are SGHRS and YFSETQ. This CDR3 is 15 amino acids long. The CDR3 DNA sequence: TGCGCCAGCAGCCCCGAGACAGGAACTAATTCACCCCTCCACTTT. Translating gives CASSPETGTNSPLHF. The variable domain in full, with the rest retrieved from reference TRBV5-1 and TRBJ1-6, is KAGVTQTPRYLIKTRGQQVTLSCSPISGHRSVSWYQQTPGQGLQFLFEYFSETQRNKGNFPGRFSGRQFSNSRSEMNVSTLELGDSALYLCASSPETGTNSPLHFGNGTRLTVT.

This clonotype was observed many times. The genes are TRBV29-1 and TRBJ1-1; no definite D call. V was pared by 3 bases and J by 4 bases, with 9 bases between. Germline loops: CDR1 SQVTM, CDR2 ANQGSEA. The length of the CDR3 is 12 residues. DNA for the CDR3: TGCAGCGTTGACTCTGGGATCACTGAAGCTTTCTTT. Translated, it gives CSVDSGITEAFF.

To note about this clonotype: Compared with germline, one end of the junction differs, possibly owing to a read error. The rearrangement uses TRBV10-3 and TRBJ1-2; a weak D match, TRBD1 (5 bases). This CDR3 spans 15 amino acids. Germline values: CDR1 ENHRY, CDR2 SYGVKD. The CDR3 region is CASSLSQGQNYGYTF. CDR3 in DNA: TGTGCCAGCAGTTTAAGCCAGGGCCAGAACTATGGCTACACCTTC.

This clonotype was seen a handful of times. This chain connects TRBV6-1 to TRBJ1-3; 7 positions agree with TRBD1. The ends lost 6 bases at V and 5 bases at J; junction bases unmatched: 7. The V gene's germline CDR1 is MNHNS and CDR2 SASEGT. The CDR3 consists of 14 residues. DNA of the CDR3: TGTGCCAGCAGCGTTGGACAGGCCAGAAACACCATATATTTT. As protein: CASSVGQARNTIYF.

The chain links TRBV9 to TRBJ2-1; D not resolved. V lost 0 bases and J 3 bases, leaving 10 bases between the germline ends. Per the germline V gene, CDR1 is SGDLS and CDR2 is YYNGEE. CDR3 size: 15 residues. The CDR3 DNA reads as TGTGCCAGCAGCGTAGCTCCCAGCCTCTACAATGAGCAGTTCTTC. It encodes CASSVAPSLYNEQFF.

Concerning this clonotype itself: At one end the junction does not follow the germline gene, possibly because of a read error. The chain carries TRBV11-1 and TRBJ1-3, with 9 bases matching TRBD1. The germline V gene encodes CDR1 SGHAT and CDR2 FQDESV (reference sequence). The CDR3 sequence is 16 residues long. The CDR3 spells CASGQATGGSGNIIYF. DNA for the CDR3: TGCGCCAGCGGCCAAGCTACAGGGGGCTCTGGAAACATCATATATTTT.

Of note for this clonotype: A read error is possible here, since a much larger clone lies one base away. CDR3 amino acids: CATGLGLSKDTQYF. CDR3 sequence (DNA): TGTGCCACCGGGCTAGGACTTAGCAAAGATACGCAGTATTTT. V usage is TRBV2 and J usage is TRBJ2-3, with a weak D call TRBD2 (5 bases). Germline V lookup: CDR1 SNHLY, CDR2 FYNNEI. The CDR3 has 14 amino acids.

This clonotype occurred many times. The chain combines TRBV6-6 with TRBJ1-5; D not certain. The V gene lost 11 bases and the J gene lost 4 bases, with 15 bases spanning the gap. CDR3 length: 13 amino acids. Germline-derived CDR1 and CDR2 are MNHNY and SVGAGI (reference sequence). In DNA, the CDR3 is TGTGCCGCAGGCGGGCGGGTTAATCAGCCCCAGCATTTT. Translating gives CAAGGRVNQPQHF.

The rearrangement links TRBV12-3 or TRBV12-4 to TRBJ2-3; 11 bases line up with TRBD2. The ends lost 1 base at V and 0 bases at J; junction bases unmatched: 3. CDR3 size: 17 residues. The DNA for the CDR3 is TGTGCCAGCAGTTTAGTGCGGACTAGCGGGAGCACAGATACGCAGTATTTT. This encodes CASSLVRTSGSTDTQYF.

This clonotype occurred a few times. This chain connects TRBV30 to TRBJ2-2; D not certain. From germline, CDR1 is GTSNPN and CDR2 SVGIG (reference sequence). The CDR3 extends over 15 amino acids. V lost 4 bases to trimming and J lost 4 bases, with 16 bases between them. The CDR3 region is CAWNVGLASTGELFF. The CDR3 nucleotides read TGTGCCTGGAATGTCGGTCTCGCTAGCACCGGGGAGCTGTTTTTT.

The V and J genes are TRBV10-3 and TRBJ2-7; no reliable D call. The CDR3 consists of 10 residues. Germline V gives CDR1 ENHRY, CDR2 SYGVKD. CDR3 sequence reads: CAISESWLNV. The CDR3 region has the DNA TGTGCCATCAGTGAGTCCTGGCTGAACGTC.

This clonotype was found many times. This rearrangement joins TRBV20-1 to TRBJ1-5, with a tentative D call TRBD1 (5 bases). The germline CDR1 and CDR2 sequences are DFQATT and SNEGSKA (reference sequence). The CDR3 totals 14 residues. V lost 0 bases to trimming and J lost 4 bases, with 10 bases between them. The CDR3 coding sequence is TGCAGTGCTAGAGATACCCAGGGTAATCAGCCCCAGCATTTT. Translated: CSARDTQGNQPQHF.

V gene TRBV20-1 combines with J gene TRBJ2-1, with 7 bases fitting TRBD2. The CDR3 runs 15 residues. Per the germline V gene, CDR1 is DFQATT and CDR2 is SNEGSKA (reference sequence). With V trimmed by 6 bases and J by 9 bases, 17 bases remained unmatched. CDR3 nucleotide sequence: TGCAGTGCCAAACGAGGCGGGGGACCTCTAGGTGAGCAGTTCTTC. Translating it yields CSAKRGGGPLGEQFF.

The V call is TRBV25-1, the J call TRBJ2-3; 9 positions match TRBD2. The CDR3 runs 15 residues. Germline CDR1 and CDR2: MGHDK and SYGVNS. J gave up 3 bases and V 5 bases, and 6 bases lay outside the gene matches. The DNA for the CDR3 is TGTGCCAGCAGTCGTAGCGGGGGCCTGACAGATACGCAGTATTTT. Its protein product is CASSRSGGLTDTQYF.

In this sample, this clonotype turned up many times. The V call is TRBV7-2, the J call TRBJ2-5; D is unresolved. There are 12 residues in the CDR3. Germline V gives CDR1 SGHTA, CDR2 FQGNSA. The ends were cut back, 5 bases at V and 5 bases at J, with 9 bases in the middle. The CDR3 bases are TGTGCCAGCAGCCCGTCCCGGGAGACCCAGTACTTC. This translates into CASSPSRETQYF.

This clonotype came up a few times. This CDR3 is CASSYSVQGRVNTEAFF. DNA for the CDR3: TGTGCCAGCAGTTACTCGGTACAGGGAAGGGTGAACACTGAAGCTTTCTTT. This chain links TRBV6-5 with TRBJ1-1; perhaps TRBD1 as D (6 bases). V was shortened by 0 bases and J by 0 bases, with 14 bases between the two germline ends. The CDR3 is 17 residues long. Per germline, CDR1 MNHEY and CDR2 SVGAGI.

In the case of this clonotype: A much larger clone differs from this one at a single base, so this may be a read error. This rearrangement joins TRBV10-1 to TRBJ2-2, with 7 bases that match TRBD2. Looked up from germline, CDR1 is WNHNN and CDR2 is SYGVQD (reference sequence). The CDR3 contains 12 residues. The CDR3 here is CASQSVSGALFF. In DNA form, the CDR3 reads TGCGCCAGCCAAAGTGTGAGCGGGGCGCTGTTTTTT.

The chain combines TRBV19 with TRBJ2-1; no reliable D call. Germline CDR1 LNHDA, CDR2 SQIVND (reference sequence). There are 16 residues in the CDR3. Trimming cost V 5 bases and J 0 bases, with 14 bases left between them. CDR3 DNA sequence: TGTGCCAGTAGTGGCCTTAGACCAGACTCCTACAATGAGCAGTTCTTC. It yields the protein CASSGLRPDSYNEQFF.

This clonotype was found many times. The chain employs TRBV25-1 and TRBJ2-7, with D tentatively TRBD2 (5 bases). Trimming cost V 1 base and J 7 bases, with 17 bases left between them. Per the germline V gene, CDR1 is MGHDK and CDR2 is SYGVNS. The CDR3 is 15 amino acids. The CDR3 sequence is CASSESGKVSSEQYF. The CDR3 bases are TGTGCCAGCAGTGAATCCGGGAAGGTGAGTTCGGAGCAGTACTTC.

The chain has TRBV25-1 and TRBJ2-2; 10 nucleotides match TRBD1. V dropped 6 bases and J dropped 3; count of bases not matched to a gene: 7. Germline V gene data show CDR1 as MGHDK and CDR2 as SYGVNS. This CDR3 has 16 residues. The CDR3 bases are TGTGCCAGCAGCCACATGACAGGGGGCGACACCGGGGAGCTGTTTTTT. Translating gives CASSHMTGGDTGELFF.

This clonotype was observed a few times. A clone one base away is much larger, so this may be a read error. The chain links TRBV2 to TRBJ2-1; tentatively, D is TRBD2 (6 bases). Germline assignment: CDR1 SNHLY and CDR2 FYNNEI. CDR3 length: 12 residues. This CDR3 reads CASSGGENERFF. The CDR3 DNA sequence: TGTGCCAGCAGTGGGGGGGAGAATGAGCGGTTCTTC.

With respect to this clonotype: Since the CDR3 does not end with the conserved phenylalanine or tryptophan, this likely comes from a read error. The DNA is omitted, as the CDR3 cannot be located on it reliably, and the CDR3 follows TCRdb's listing. The V call is TRBV24-1, the J call TRBJ2-2; the table's D call, TRBD1, was not checked against the DNA. Per the germline V gene, CDR1 is KGHDR and CDR2 is SFDVKD. The CDR3 spans 9 amino acids, including both terminal residues. CDR3 residues: CAKQRDRGG.

J is TRBJ1-5 and V is TRBV19, with TRBD1 as a possible D gene (5 bases). The V and J ends lost 5 bases and 1 base respectively, with 18 bases between them. Germline V lookup: CDR1 LNHDA, CDR2 SQIVND (reference sequence). The CDR3 runs to 17 residues. This CDR3 is CASSYGFGTRSNQPQHF. The CDR3 DNA follows: TGTGCCAGTAGTTACGGCTTCGGGACCCGAAGCAATCAGCCCCAGCATTTT.

The chain employs TRBV5-4 and TRBJ1-6; perhaps TRBD1 as D (5 bases). This CDR3 is 14 amino acids long. The V gene's germline CDR1 is SGHNT and CDR2 YYREEE (reference sequence). Trimming removed 4 bases from V and 10 bases from J, with 15 bases in between. CDR3 residues: CASSIDRDGSPLHF. In DNA form, the CDR3 reads TGTGCCAGCAGCATAGACCGGGACGGATCACCCCTCCACTTT.

The chain joins TRBV28 to TRBJ2-6; perhaps TRBD2 as D (6 bases). The V and J ends lost 5 bases and 0 bases respectively, with 14 bases between them. The CDR3 length is 17 residues. Germline-derived CDR1 and CDR2 are MDHEN and SYDVKM. The CDR3 DNA reads as TGTGCCAGCAGTCAAAGGGACTTTCGCTCTGGGGCCAACGTCCTGACTTTC. This gives the protein CASSQRDFRSGANVLTF.

The gene calls are TRBV5-1 and TRBJ2-3; possibly TRBD2 for D (5 bases). Per the germline V gene, CDR1 is SGHRS and CDR2 is YFSETQ. Trimming removed 1 base at V and 1 base at J, with 10 bases between. The CDR3 spans 15 residues. DNA of the CDR3: TGCGCCAGCAGCTTGCGGGGAGTGGGCACAGATACGCAGTATTTT. This sequence encodes CASSLRGVGTDTQYF.

The rearrangement links TRBV2 to TRBJ2-1; the D gene could be TRBD1 or TRBD2 (6 bases each). Germline-derived CDR1 and CDR2 are SNHLY and FYNNEI. The CDR3 contains 14 residues. Trimming took off 4 bases at V and 9 bases at J, with 16 bases between the two ends. In nucleotides, the CDR3 is TGTGCCAGCAGTGGAGGGGGGATGGCCACTGAGCAGTTCTTC. Amino acid sequence: CASSGGGMATEQFF.

The chain links TRBV25-1 to TRBJ2-3; TRBD2 aligns across 10 bases. The V gene's germline CDR1 is MGHDK and CDR2 SYGVNS. J gave up 10 bases and V 8 bases, and 12 bases lay outside the gene matches. The CDR3 spans 14 residues. The chain's CDR3 is CASSPETAGGSQYF. CDR3 coding DNA: TGTGCCAGCTCACCCGAAACAGCGGGAGGGTCGCAGTATTTT.